These 13 T cell receptor beta chains share one sample of origin, sequenced in a study of T cell clonality in common variable immunodeficiency. Sequencing used immunoSEQ multiplex PCR; TCRdb keeps in-frame clones, though not all of them. Singletons are absent from the sample, which has 50,000 to 55,000 clones. The sample consisted of peripheral blood mononuclear cells. Receptors originate from a person aged 18 to 70 in good health.

In its sample, this clone was seen many times. The sequence runs out 3 residues before the end of the CDR3; the remainder is reconstructed from the germline J gene. This sequence joins TRBV6-2 or TRBV6-3 and TRBJ2-5; D perhaps matches TRBD2 (5 bases). Trimming stripped 6 bases from V and 4 bases from J, with 15 bases between. The CDR3 sequence is 14 residues long. Germline V gives CDR1 MNHEY, CDR2 SVGEGT. CDR3 DNA (partial): TGTGCCAGCAGACAGACTCATCGGGGAGAGACC. Translation: CASRQTHRGET. The CDR3 as a whole reads CASRQTHRGETQYF.

This clone has more than one count but fewer than ten. The read finishes 3 residues shy of the CDR3 end, and the germline J gene is used to complete it. The chain joins TRBV7-2 to TRBJ1-1; the D is unclear. The CDR3 spans 13 residues. The V gene's germline CDR1 is SGHTA and CDR2 FQGNSA. Partial CDR3 DNA: TGTGCCAGCAGCTACCAGGAGGTTATACGA. It translates to CASSYQEVIR. The entire CDR3 is CASSYQEVIRAFF.

This clone was counted at least ten times. The CDR3 end is not reached by the read, which stops 3 residues before it; the germline J gene fills it in. This chain uses TRBV30 with TRBJ1-1, with D hard to call. Per the germline V gene, CDR1 is GTSNPN and CDR2 is SVGIG (reference sequence). The CDR3 is made up of 13 amino acids. The V end was cut by 0 bases, the J end by 4 bases, with 9 bases between. CDR3 region: CAWSVASGTEAFF. CDR3 bases read: TGTGCCTGGAGTGTAGCTAGCGGCACTGAA.

The table lists this clone with many counts. The read gets to within 3 residues of the CDR3 end, and the germline J gene fills in the rest. The chain joins TRBV20-1 to TRBJ1-1; 11 bases are a match to TRBD1. Unmatched junction bases numbered 9, after V lost 5 bases and J lost 4 bases. This CDR3 comprises 15 residues. Germline CDR1 reads DFQATT; CDR2 reads SNEGSKA (reference sequence). CDR3 bases read: TGCAGTGCTGTTGGACAGGGGGCAGAAAGCACTGAA. The encoded protein is CSAVGQGAESTE. The entire CDR3 reads CSAVGQGAESTEAFF.

This clone was seen repeatedly, ten times or more. The read ends 3 residues before the CDR3 terminus; that terminus is restored from the germline J gene. The rearrangement joins TRBV20-1 to TRBJ1-1, with D perhaps TRBD1 (5 bases). The CDR3 covers 11 residues. Germline V gene lookup returns CDR1 DFQATT and CDR2 SNEGSKA (reference sequence). With 6 bases removed from V and 2 bases from J, the gap between germline ends came to 7 bases. CDR3 bases read: TGCAGTGCCAGGGAAAACACTGAA. Protein sequence: CSARENTE. The full-length CDR3 reads as CSARENTEAFF.

There are many counts of this clone. The read ends 3 residues shy of where the CDR3 ends; the end is completed using the germline J gene. V and J are TRBV18 and TRBJ2-7, with 15 bases identical to TRBD2. Germline V CDR1 and CDR2: KGHSH, LQKENI. V was clipped by 2 bases and J by 4 bases; unmatched bases: 12. The CDR3 extends over 19 amino acids. CDR3: CASSPSRTSGRAGGYEQYF. CDR3 bases read: TGTGCCAGCTCACCATCTCGGACTAGCGGGAGGGCCGGCGGTTACGAG.

Of note for this clone: The CDR3 end lies 3 residues beyond the end of the read and is filled in from the germline J gene. This sequence joins TRBV2 and TRBJ1-6; 8 bases are shared with TRBD1. Trimming at V came to 6 bases and at J to 2 bases, leaving 9 bases not matched to a gene. Germline CDR1 reads SNHLY; CDR2 reads FYNNEI. CDR3 size: 17 residues. CDR3 region: CASSPIGTGAYNSPLHF. CDR3 DNA, as far as it was read: TGTGCCAGCAGCCCCATCGGGACAGGAGCCTATAATTCACCC.

Notes on this clone: The read ends 3 residues shy of where the CDR3 ends; the end is completed using the germline J gene. The gene calls are TRBV7-9 and TRBJ1-1; D gene unclear. The CDR3 has 14 residues. With 1 base removed from V and 1 base from J, the gap between germline ends came to 7 bases. The germline gives CDR1 SEHNR, CDR2 FQNEAQ (reference sequence). CDR3 DNA (partial): TGTGCCAGCAGCTTAGGAAAGGCGAACACTGAA. It translates to CASSLGKANTE. The full-length CDR3 reads as CASSLGKANTEAFF.

This clone was counted at least ten times. The sequenced fragment ends 3 residues before the CDR3 boundary, so the rest is inferred from the germline J gene. The chain combines TRBV30 with TRBJ1-2, with 8 positions matching TRBD1. Germline-derived CDR1 and CDR2 are GTSNPN and SVGIG (reference sequence). The CDR3 totals 14 residues. The chain's CDR3 is CAWSVLGTGTGYTF. CDR3 DNA, as far as it was read: TGTGCCTGGAGTGTACTGGGGACAGGAACAGGC.

Ten or more counts support this clone. The sequenced fragment ends 3 residues before the CDR3 boundary, so the rest is inferred from the germline J gene. This chain joins TRBV14 and TRBJ2-1, with D unclear. Germline values: CDR1 SGHDN, CDR2 FVKESK. The V end was cut by 1 base, the J end by 5 bases, with 24 bases between. The CDR3 loop spans 19 amino acids. The sequenced CDR3 bases are TGTGCCAGCAGCCAAGGGGCGCCCATTGTTCCCCACCTTAACAATGAG. It yields the protein CASSQGAPIVPHLNNE. The entire CDR3 protein reads CASSQGAPIVPHLNNEQFF.

There are many counts of this clone. The read is 3 residues too short to cover the CDR3 end, so that end is filled in from the germline J gene. The V gene is TRBV29-1, the J gene TRBJ1-2, with TRBD1 matching over 9 bases. The CDR3 runs 13 residues. After removal of 6 bases from V and 4 bases from J, the junction contained 6 bases not matched to a gene. Per germline, CDR1 SQVTM and CDR2 ANQGSEA. CDR3 bases read: TGCAGCGTAAATACAGGGGGCGGCTATGGC. This encodes CSVNTGGGYG. The full CDR3 protein is CSVNTGGGYGYTF.

The sample holds many counts of this clone. The sequence runs out 3 residues before the end of the CDR3; the remainder is reconstructed from the germline J gene. V is TRBV5-4 and J is TRBJ2-5, with 7 positions matching TRBD2. Germline lookup yields CDR1 SGHNT and CDR2 YYREEE (reference sequence). The junction had 7 bases not matched to a gene; V was cut back by 0 bases and J by 5 bases. CDR3 size: 15 residues. The CDR3 protein is CASSLASERGETQYF. CDR3 bases read: TGTGCCAGCAGCTTGGCCTCAGAGCGGGGTGAGACC. The full variable domain, completed using reference TRBV5-4 and TRBJ2-5, is ETGVTQSPTHLIKTRGQQVTLRCSSQSGHNTVSWYQQALGQGPQFIFQYYREEENGRGNFPPRFSGLQFPNYSSELNVNALELDDSALYLCASSLASERGETQYFGPGTRLLVL.

At least ten counts were recorded for this clone. Read coverage stops 3 residues before the CDR3 terminus; the germline J gene supplies the remainder. The chain combines TRBV20-1 with TRBJ1-2; possible D gene TRBD1, 5 bases. V was shortened by 1 base and J by 2 bases, with 11 bases between the two germline ends. The CDR3 runs to 14 residues. Germline CDR1 is DFQATT and CDR2 is SNEGSKA (reference sequence). CDR3 DNA (partial): TGCAGTGCTAGAGCAATACAGGCGAACTATGGC. Translating it yields CSARAIQANYG. The whole CDR3 is CSARAIQANYGYTF.